These 31 T cell receptor beta chains came from one sample sequenced in a study of blood T cell repertoires in COVID-19. The method was immunoSEQ multiplex PCR; TCRdb's version includes in-frame clones alone and lacks a portion of them. The sample lists almost 250,000 clones; approximately 89% were seen once. The sequencing sample was made of peripheral blood. These receptors were taken from a woman in her fifties or sixties who had recovered from COVID-19.

The genes are TRBV5-1 and TRBJ2-2, with 9 bases that match TRBD2. V shed 2 bases and J 3 bases; nucleotides not matched to a gene: 5. Germline lookup yields CDR1 SGHRS and CDR2 YFSETQ. This CDR3 comprises 16 residues. CDR3: CASSLIAGEDTGELFF. CDR3 bases: TGCGCCAGCAGCTTAATAGCGGGGGAGGACACCGGGGAGCTGTTTTTT.

This chain joins TRBV19 and TRBJ1-2, with 7 positions matching TRBD1. Looked up from germline, CDR1 is LNHDA and CDR2 is SQIVND (reference sequence). Trimming at V came to 8 bases and at J to 13 bases, leaving 10 bases not matched to a gene. The CDR3 contains 11 residues. The CDR3 DNA sequence: TGTGCCAGTCGACAGGGAACAGTACTCACCTTC. Residues: CASRQGTVLTF.

J is TRBJ2-3 and V is TRBV9; TRBD2 matches 8 bases. J lost 2 bases, V lost 2 bases, and 7 bases had no gene match. This CDR3 spans 16 amino acids. Germline V gene sequence: CDR1 SGDLS, CDR2 YYNGEE. CDR3 DNA sequence: TGTGCCAGCAGCGTGTCTTCTGGACTAGCCACAGATACGCAGTATTTT. Translating it yields CASSVSSGLATDTQYF.

The chain couples TRBV28 to TRBJ2-5, with 8 bases aligning to TRBD1. This CDR3 contains 16 residues. Germline CDR1 reads MDHEN; CDR2 reads SYDVKM. With 6 bases clipped from V and 3 bases from J, the junction kept 12 bases outside the gene matches. For the CDR3, the DNA is TGTGCCAGCAGGGGGTGGAGGACAGGGCCCGAAGAGACCCAGTACTTC. As protein: CASRGWRTGPEETQYF.

The V call is TRBV27, the J call TRBJ2-7; no reliable D call. The CDR3 is 14 residues long. V was pared by 4 bases and J by 5 bases, with 15 bases between. Per the germline V gene, CDR1 is MNHEY and CDR2 is SMNVEV (reference sequence). The chain's CDR3 is CASSSSELGNEQYF. Here the CDR3 DNA reads TGTGCCAGCAGTTCTTCCGAGCTTGGTAACGAGCAGTACTTC.

The chain combines TRBV5-4 with TRBJ1-6; 7 bases line up with TRBD1. Germline CDR1 reads SGHNT; CDR2 reads YYREEE (reference sequence). The CDR3 contains 14 residues. Trimming removed 3 bases from V and 9 bases from J; junction bases left unmatched: 6. CDR3 nucleotides: TGTGCCAGCAGCTCTACAGGGGTCGTTTCACCCCTCCACTTT. Protein: CASSSTGVVSPLHF.

The V gene is TRBV28, the J gene TRBJ2-7, with TRBD1 matching over 7 bases. The CDR3 loop spans 13 amino acids. The J segment lost 6 bases and the V segment lost 4 bases, leaving 6 bases of the junction unmatched. Germline V gene sequence: CDR1 MDHEN, CDR2 SYDVKM. The CDR3 DNA sequence: TGTGCCAGCAGTTCGGACAGGTTGGGCGAGCAGTACTTC. The encoded protein is CASSSDRLGEQYF.

The rearrangement links TRBV2 to TRBJ2-2, with a possible D match to TRBD1 (6 bases). The CDR3 runs to 14 residues. The germline CDR1 and CDR2 sequences are SNHLY and FYNNEI. V gave up 6 bases and J gave up 8 bases, with 16 bases separating them. Written as DNA, the CDR3 is TGTGCCAGCAGGGAGACAGGATATTCGGGGGAGCTGTTTTTT. This encodes CASRETGYSGELFF. The full variable domain, completed using reference TRBV2 and TRBJ2-2, is EPEVTQTPSHQVTQMGQEVILRCVPISNHLYFYWYRQILGQKVEFLVSFYNNEISEKSEIFDDQFSVERPDGSNFTLKIRSTKLEDSAMYFCASRETGYSGELFFGEGSRLTVL.

The DNA of the CDR3 is TGTGCCAGCAGCTGGGGGGGCGGGGCCCGAGGCAATCAGCCCCAGCATTTT. Residues: CASSWGGGARGNQPQHF. The chain is built from TRBV5-4 and TRBJ1-5; possible D gene TRBD1, 6 bases. Trimming shortened V by 3 bases and J by 2 bases, and 18 bases separated the two germline ends. CDR3 size: 17 residues. The germline V gene has CDR1 SGHNT and CDR2 YYREEE (reference sequence).

This chain joins TRBV15 and TRBJ2-3; 7 bases are a match to TRBD2. The CDR3 has 14 amino acids. Unmatched junction bases numbered 4, after V lost 3 bases and J lost 4 bases. Germline V gene data show CDR1 as LNHNV and CDR2 as YYDKDF (reference sequence). CDR3 loop: CATSRNGGSDTQYF. The CDR3 nucleotides read TGTGCCACCAGCAGGAACGGGGGGTCAGATACGCAGTATTTT.

The chain recombines TRBV19 with TRBJ1-1, with D possibly TRBD1 on 5 matching bases. With 7 bases removed from V and 1 base from J, the gap between germline ends came to 10 bases. CDR1 and CDR2 from the germline V gene are LNHDA and SQIVND (reference sequence). The CDR3 extends over 13 amino acids. This CDR3 is CASTLTGNTEAFF. As DNA, the CDR3 is TGTGCCAGTACCTTAACAGGGAACACTGAAGCTTTCTTT.

This rearrangement joins TRBV10-3 to TRBJ2-2, with a tentative D call TRBD2 (5 bases). Trimming removed 0 bases from V and 10 bases from J, with 9 bases in between. The CDR3 has 13 amino acids. Germline V gene data show CDR1 as ENHRY and CDR2 as SYGVKD. As DNA, the CDR3 is TGTGCCATCAGTGAGTCGACGGAGGAGGAGCTGTTTTTT. This encodes CAISESTEEELFF.

This rearrangement joins TRBV6-2 or TRBV6-3 to TRBJ1-5, with D uncertain. The V gene's germline CDR1 is MNHEY and CDR2 SVGEGT. The CDR3 runs to 13 residues. V was trimmed by 5 bases and J by 0 bases, leaving 5 bases between them. Written as DNA, the CDR3 is TGTGCCAGCAGTCTAGATAGCAATCAGCCCCAGCATTTT. Amino acid sequence: CASSLDSNQPQHF.

This clone was seen more than once but under ten times. Additional DNA sequences in this sample encode the identical CDR3. The chain is built from TRBV5-1 and TRBJ2-5; TRBD1 aligns across 9 bases. Germline V gene data show CDR1 as SGHRS and CDR2 as YFSETQ. Losses at the gene ends were 3 bases for V and 5 bases for J; bases not matched to a gene: 5. The CDR3 is 14 residues long. The CDR3 spells CASSSGQGRETQYF. The CDR3 DNA sequence: TGCGCCAGCAGCTCCGGACAGGGGAGGGAGACCCAGTACTTC.

The rearrangement uses TRBV7-9 and TRBJ2-1, with a weak D call TRBD1 (5 bases). The CDR3 covers 15 residues. CDR1 is SEHNR and CDR2 is FQNEAQ in the germline V gene (reference sequence). V lost 2 bases, J lost 2 bases, and 10 bases lay in between. In DNA, the CDR3 is TGTGCCAGCAGCTTAAGTGCAGGGCCCTACAATGAGCAGTTCTTC. Its protein is CASSLSAGPYNEQFF.

V and J are TRBV7-9 and TRBJ2-5, with a possible D match to TRBD1 (6 bases). This CDR3 is 14 amino acids long. Germline V CDR1 and CDR2: SEHNR, FQNEAQ (reference sequence). Trimming removed 5 bases at V and 2 bases at J, with 12 bases between. The CDR3: CASSARTAQETQYF. CDR3 in DNA: TGTGCCAGCAGCGCGAGGACAGCGCAAGAGACCCAGTACTTC.

The sample holds a few counts of this clone. V and J are TRBV27 and TRBJ1-5, with a tentative D call TRBD1 (5 bases). The CDR3 runs 15 residues. The V gene's germline CDR1 is MNHEY and CDR2 SMNVEV (reference sequence). Trimming took 5 bases from V and 0 from J, leaving 11 bases between them. The CDR3 DNA follows: TGTGCCAGCAGTAAAACAGGCTTTAGCAATCAGCCCCAGCATTTT. It encodes CASSKTGFSNQPQHF.

The rearrangement uses TRBV3-1 (or the pseudogene TRBV3-2) and TRBJ2-3, with D uncertain. The V end was cut by 3 bases, the J end by 4 bases, with 8 bases between. Germline V lookup: CDR1 LGHDT, CDR2 YNNKEL (reference sequence). The CDR3 is made up of 13 amino acids. CDR3 sequence: CASSQAGSDTQYF. DNA of the CDR3: TGTGCCAGCAGCCAGGCAGGATCAGATACGCAGTATTTT.

On this clone itself: The sample carries other DNA sequences with the same CDR3. The rearrangement links TRBV7-8 to TRBJ2-1; 12 bases align to TRBD2. Germline CDR1 is SGHVS and CDR2 is FQNEAQ. The V and J ends lost 2 bases and 4 bases, in that order; junction bases with no gene match: 0. The CDR3 consists of 15 residues. The chain's CDR3 is CASSLTSGGYNEQFF. Here the CDR3 DNA reads TGTGCCAGCAGCTTAACTAGCGGGGGGTACAATGAGCAGTTCTTC.

V and J are TRBV9 and TRBJ2-1; TRBD2 matches at 11 bases. V lost 0 bases, J lost 10 bases, and 9 bases stayed unmatched. Per germline, CDR1 SGDLS and CDR2 YYNGEE. The CDR3 sequence is 16 residues long. The CDR3 nucleotides read TGTGCCAGCAGCGTAGCGGGTAGCGGGGGGGCTTACGAGCAGTTCTTC. Translation gives CASSVAGSGGAYEQFF.

The chain carries TRBV2 and TRBJ2-1; TRBD2 aligns across 15 bases. The CDR3 runs to 16 residues. The germline CDR1 and CDR2 sequences are SNHLY and FYNNEI. Germline trimming cut 6 bases from V and 7 bases from J; bases unmatched to any gene: 7. The CDR3, as DNA: TGTGCCAGCAGGGAGGGACTAGCGGGGGGTCAAAATGAGCAGTTCTTC. Protein sequence: CASREGLAGGQNEQFF.

The chain employs TRBV2 and TRBJ1-5; D gene uncertain. CDR1 is SNHLY, CDR2 FYNNEI, per germline. CDR3 length: 14 amino acids. Trimming took 5 bases from V and 3 from J, leaving 11 bases between them. The CDR3 spells CASSTDINNQPQHF. CDR3 bases: TGTGCCAGCAGTACCGACATAAACAATCAGCCCCAGCATTTT.

The genes are TRBV6-5 and TRBJ2-7; 7 nucleotides align to TRBD1. Germline trimming cut 7 bases from V and 4 bases from J; bases unmatched to any gene: 13. The CDR3 is 15 amino acids. Germline V gives CDR1 MNHEY, CDR2 SVGAGI. Here the CDR3 reads CASIGRVGTVYEQYF. The CDR3 nucleotides read TGTGCCAGCATCGGTCGAGTAGGGACAGTATACGAGCAGTACTTC.

The V gene is TRBV7-2, the J gene TRBJ2-1, with unresolved D. The CDR3 is 11 residues long. Germline CDR1 reads SGHTA; CDR2 reads FQGNSA. Between the trimmed V and J ends, which lost 3 bases and 10 bases, there was a span of 7 bases. CDR3 protein: CASSLTDEQFF. CDR3 in DNA: TGTGCCAGCAGCTTGACTGACGAGCAGTTCTTC.

This clone was detected once. The gene calls are TRBV27 and TRBJ1-4; the match to TRBD1 covers 7 bases. J was trimmed by 8 bases and V by 4 bases; bases with no gene match: 13. Germline V gene sequence: CDR1 MNHEY, CDR2 SMNVEV (reference sequence). The length of the CDR3 is 16 residues. DNA for the CDR3: TGTGCCAGCAGTTCAACCTACAGGGGTTTAGGCGAAAAACTGTTTTTT. Protein: CASSSTYRGLGEKLFF.

V is TRBV5-4 and J is TRBJ2-1, with 7 bases lining up with TRBD1. The CDR3 totals 15 residues. Germline V CDR1 and CDR2: SGHNT, YYREEE (reference sequence). Germline trimming cut 4 bases from V and 0 bases from J; bases unmatched to any gene: 4. The CDR3 region is CASSQGQDSYNEQFF. CDR3 in DNA: TGTGCCAGCAGCCAAGGACAGGACTCCTACAATGAGCAGTTCTTC.

V gene TRBV7-2 combines with J gene TRBJ1-2; no clear D. CDR3 length: 14 amino acids. Per the germline V gene, CDR1 is SGHTA and CDR2 is FQGNSA. Trimming pared 1 base from V and 5 bases from J, leaving 11 bases between. The chain's CDR3 is CASSLERASYGYTF. In DNA form, the CDR3 reads TGTGCCAGCAGCTTAGAACGCGCTTCTTATGGCTACACCTTC.

The genes are TRBV6-5 and TRBJ2-7; 7 bases line up with TRBD1. Looked up from germline, CDR1 is MNHEY and CDR2 is SVGAGI. The CDR3 has 14 amino acids. V trimming: 4 bases; J trimming: 2 bases; junction bases outside the gene matches: 5. CDR3 in DNA: TGTGCCAGCAGTTTAGACAGGGTAGCCTACGAGCAGTACTTC. Translating gives CASSLDRVAYEQYF.

The chain uses TRBV3-1 (or the pseudogene TRBV3-2) and TRBJ2-1, with 11 bases lining up with TRBD2. The CDR3 has 15 residues. J lost 10 bases, V lost 2 bases, and 7 bases had no gene match. Germline values: CDR1 LGHDT, CDR2 YNNKEL (reference sequence). CDR3 sequence reads: CASSQYSGGAWEQFF. For the CDR3, the DNA is TGTGCCAGCAGCCAATATAGCGGGGGGGCCTGGGAGCAGTTCTTC.

The chain joins TRBV20-1 to TRBJ2-1, with D possibly being TRBD2 (6 bases). Germline CDR1 DFQATT, CDR2 SNEGSKA (reference sequence). The V end was cut by 5 bases, the J end by 15 bases, with 14 bases between. This CDR3 has 10 residues. The CDR3 sequence is CSALDYAPFF. The CDR3 DNA follows: TGCAGTGCTCTGGACTATGCTCCGTTCTTC.

Here the CDR3 reads CASSPYTSGNTIYF. Written as DNA, the CDR3 is TGTGCCAGCAGCCCGTACACCTCTGGAAACACCATATATTTT. The rearrangement uses TRBV14 and TRBJ1-3; no clear D. Germline values: CDR1 SGHDN, CDR2 FVKESK. V lost 4 bases and J lost 0, with 7 bases in between. This CDR3 has 14 residues. Together with reference TRBV14 and TRBJ1-3, the CDR3 gives the full variable domain: EAGVTQFPSHSVIEKGQTVTLRCDPISGHDNLYWYRRVMGKEIKFLLHFVKESKQDESGMPNNRFLAERTGGTYSTLKVQPAELEDSGVYFCASSPYTSGNTIYFGEGSWLTVV.